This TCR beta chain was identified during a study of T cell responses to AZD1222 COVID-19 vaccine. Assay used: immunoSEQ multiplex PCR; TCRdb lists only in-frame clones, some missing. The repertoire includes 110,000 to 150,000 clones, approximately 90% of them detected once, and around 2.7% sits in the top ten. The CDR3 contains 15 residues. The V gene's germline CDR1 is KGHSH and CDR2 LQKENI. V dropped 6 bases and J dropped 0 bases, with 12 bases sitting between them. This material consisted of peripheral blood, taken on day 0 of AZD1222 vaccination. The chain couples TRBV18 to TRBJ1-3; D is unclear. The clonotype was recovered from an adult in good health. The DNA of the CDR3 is TGTGCCAGCTCCCCTATTCAGTCCTCTGGAAACACCATATATTTT. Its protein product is CASSPIQSSGNTIYF.